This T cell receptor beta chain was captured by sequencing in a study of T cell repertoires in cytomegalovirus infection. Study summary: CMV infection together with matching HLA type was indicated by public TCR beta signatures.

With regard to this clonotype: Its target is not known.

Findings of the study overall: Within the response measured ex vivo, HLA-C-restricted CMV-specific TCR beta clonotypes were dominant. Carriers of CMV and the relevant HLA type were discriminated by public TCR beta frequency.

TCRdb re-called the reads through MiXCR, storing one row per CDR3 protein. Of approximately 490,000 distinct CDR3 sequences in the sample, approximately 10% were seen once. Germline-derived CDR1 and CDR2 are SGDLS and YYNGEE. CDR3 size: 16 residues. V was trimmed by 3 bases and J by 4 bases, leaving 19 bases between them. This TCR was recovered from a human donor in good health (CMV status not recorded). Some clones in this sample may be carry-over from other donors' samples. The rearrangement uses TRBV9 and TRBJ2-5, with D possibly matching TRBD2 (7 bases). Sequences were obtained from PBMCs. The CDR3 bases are TGTGCCAGCAGCGGAGACAGGACTAGTACCTCAGAGACCCAGTACTTC. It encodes CASSGDRTSTSETQYF.